Each of the 21 T cell receptor beta chains below was sequenced from the same sample in a study of T cells after posttransplantation cyclophosphamide. The method was immunoSEQ multiplex PCR; TCRdb's version includes in-frame clones alone and lacks a portion of them. The sample lists about 52,000 clones, 94% occurring once. Sequencing was performed on PBMCs. The receptors derive from a woman aged 25-40 years in good health and a related stem cell transplant donor.

The genes are TRBV10-3 and TRBJ1-5, with 9 bases lining up with TRBD1. Germline V gene sequence: CDR1 ENHRY, CDR2 SYGVKD. The CDR3 runs 13 residues. V shed 6 bases, J shed 5 bases, and the junction held 2 bases outside the gene matches. CDR3 region: CAIRGDRDQPQHF. CDR3 bases: TGTGCCATCAGAGGGGACAGGGATCAGCCCCAGCATTTT.

The gene calls are TRBV7-2 and TRBJ2-2; 8 bases fit TRBD1. Germline trimming cut 4 bases from V and 5 bases from J; bases unmatched to any gene: 6. This CDR3 spans 15 amino acids. CDR1 SGHTA and CDR2 FQGNSA come from the germline V gene. As DNA, the CDR3 is TGTGCCAGCAGCTCAGACAGGGGAAGAACCGGGGAGCTGTTTTTT. Amino acids: CASSSDRGRTGELFF. Filled out from reference TRBV7-2 and TRBJ2-2, the complete variable domain reads GAGVSQSPSNKVTEKGKDVELRCDPISGHTALYWYRQSLGQGLEFLIYFQGNSAPDKSGLPSDRFSAERTGGSVSTLTIQRTQQEDSAVYLCASSSDRGRTGELFFGEGSRLTVL.

In this sample, this clone turned up many times. The gene calls are TRBV28 and TRBJ1-1; 10 bases agree with TRBD1. CDR1 MDHEN and CDR2 SYDVKM come from the germline V gene. The CDR3 sequence is 16 residues long. V was pared by 5 bases and J by 3 bases, with 9 bases of the junction left unmatched. For the CDR3, the DNA is TGTGCCAGCAGTCCCTTCGACAGGGGGCCAGACACTGAAGCTTTCTTT. Translation gives CASSPFDRGPDTEAFF.

The chain uses TRBV4-1 and TRBJ1-1; D may be TRBD1 (6 bases). The CDR3 runs to 17 residues. Germline-derived CDR1 and CDR2 are MGHRA and YSYEKL. The ends were cut back, 2 bases at V and 1 base at J, with 17 bases in the middle. CDR3 bases: TGCGCCAGCAGCCAACCTTTTCAACAGGGTCCGAACACTGAAGCTTTCTTT. Its protein product is CASSQPFQQGPNTEAFF.

This chain connects TRBV27 to TRBJ2-7; weak D call: TRBD1 (6 bases). Germline V CDR1 and CDR2: MNHEY, SMNVEV (reference sequence). With 6 bases removed from V and 2 bases from J, the gap between germline ends came to 14 bases. The CDR3 spans 14 residues. The CDR3 coding sequence is TGTGCCAGCAGAGGTGGGACAAACCCCTACGAGCAGTACTTC. This gives the protein CASRGGTNPYEQYF.

A single count supports this clone. The gene calls are TRBV11-2 and TRBJ1-1; 8 bases match TRBD1. The CDR3 contains 15 residues. The V segment lost 5 bases and the J segment 3 bases; nucleotides outside the gene matches: 8. Per germline, CDR1 SGHAT and CDR2 FQNNGV. CDR3 DNA sequence: TGTGCCAGCAGCATACGCATCAGGGGGCACACTGAAGCTTTCTTT. Translating it yields CASSIRIRGHTEAFF.

This sequence joins TRBV7-8 and TRBJ1-1; 8 bases fit TRBD1. Germline V gene sequence: CDR1 SGHVS, CDR2 FQNEAQ. V trimming: 5 bases; J trimming: 6 bases; junction bases outside the gene matches: 11. The CDR3 extends over 15 amino acids. CDR3 DNA: TGTGCCAGCAGCGTCGACAGGGGTTTTAGGGCTGAAGCTTTCTTT. Translated: CASSVDRGFRAEAFF.

The gene calls are TRBV7-9 and TRBJ1-3, with D tentatively TRBD1 (5 bases). V was pared by 3 bases and J by 1 base, with 13 bases between. Germline lookup yields CDR1 SEHNR and CDR2 FQNEAQ (reference sequence). The CDR3 totals 16 residues. The DNA for the CDR3 is TGTGCCAGCAGCTTTTCCCTTGCAGGGTCTGGAAACACCATATATTTT. Its translation is CASSFSLAGSGNTIYF. The full variable domain, with the rest looked up from reference TRBV7-9 and TRBJ1-3, is DTGVSQNPRHKITKRGQNVTFRCDPISEHNRLYWYRQTLGQGPEFLTYFQNEAQLEKSRLLSDRFSAERPKGSFSTLEIQRTEQGDSAMYLCASSFSLAGSGNTIYFGEGSWLTVV.

J is TRBJ1-1 and V is TRBV27, with D maybe TRBD1 (5 bases). CDR1 and CDR2 from the germline V gene are MNHEY and SMNVEV (reference sequence). This CDR3 has 14 amino acids. V lost 6 bases and J 10 bases, leaving 21 bases between the germline ends. DNA for the CDR3: TGTGCCAGCAGCTCGGAAGGGGCCGGAGGGAGAGCTTTCTTT. Amino acids: CASSSEGAGGRAFF.

CDR3 amino acids: CAISESRQGDGYTF. CDR3 DNA: TGTGCCATCAGTGAGTCGAGACAGGGGGATGGCTACACCTTC. The chain carries TRBV10-3 and TRBJ1-2, with 9 bases matching TRBD1. V trimming: 0 bases; J trimming: 6 bases; junction bases outside the gene matches: 2. Germline-derived CDR1 and CDR2 are ENHRY and SYGVKD. This CDR3 spans 14 amino acids.

Judged by abundance, this clone is medium-sized (0.01 to 0.1%). V and J are TRBV18 and TRBJ1-2; TRBD1 agrees at 7 bases. CDR3 length: 17 amino acids. Germline V lookup: CDR1 KGHSH, CDR2 LQKENI. After removal of 2 bases from V and 0 bases from J, the junction contained 9 bases not matched to a gene. CDR3 nucleotides: TGTGCCAGCTCACCAAGGCGTAGGACAGGAACTAACTATGGCTACACCTTC. Protein product: CASSPRRRTGTNYGYTF.

CDR3 sequence: CASSKEVGGLGNQPQHF. The CDR3 DNA sequence: TGTGCCAGCAGCAAGGAAGTCGGGGGTTTGGGCAATCAGCCCCAGCATTTT. The rearrangement uses TRBV21-1 and TRBJ1-5. TRBV21-1 is assigned pseudogene status. The CDR3 loop spans 17 amino acids.

The V and J genes are TRBV6-5 and TRBJ1-1; D perhaps matches TRBD1 (6 bases). Trimming pared 7 bases from V and 5 bases from J, leaving 20 bases between. From germline, CDR1 is MNHEY and CDR2 SVGAGI. This CDR3 comprises 15 residues. CDR3 DNA sequence: TGTGCCAGCAACTCAAGGGGGGGGGCGAGGACTGAAGCTTTCTTT. It is translated as CASNSRGGARTEAFF.

The chain recombines TRBV10-3 with TRBJ1-2, with 7 bases identical to TRBD1. V gave up 2 bases and J gave up 6 bases; unmatched junction bases: 3. CDR1 and CDR2 from the germline V gene are ENHRY and SYGVKD. This CDR3 has 13 residues. CDR3 sequence (DNA): TGTGCCATCAGTGAGGGGCAGGGGGATGGCTACACCTTC. Translating it yields CAISEGQGDGYTF.

CDR3 sequence reads: CASSLGRGWSVGTEAFF. The CDR3 nucleotides are TGTGCCAGCAGCTTGGGTAGGGGTTGGTCCGTCGGCACTGAAGCTTTCTTT. This chain joins TRBV5-6 and TRBJ1-1; D may be TRBD1 (5 bases). The CDR3 extends over 17 amino acids. V gave up 0 bases and J gave up 4 bases, with 19 bases separating them. Germline values: CDR1 SGHDT, CDR2 YYEEEE.

This chain joins TRBV7-2 and TRBJ2-5; 7 nucleotides match TRBD1. Germline-derived CDR1 and CDR2 are SGHTA and FQGNSA. Trimming cost V 5 bases and J 8 bases; bases outside gene matches: 8. The CDR3 runs to 13 residues. The CDR3 sequence: CASSPRQGATQYF. CDR3 DNA: TGTGCCAGCAGCCCCAGACAGGGTGCAACCCAGTACTTC.

The V and J genes are TRBV7-6 and TRBJ2-5; D is possibly TRBD2 (6 bases). Germline-derived CDR1 and CDR2 are SGHVS and FNYEAQ. CDR3 length: 15 amino acids. With 5 bases removed from V and 2 bases from J, the gap between germline ends came to 15 bases. The CDR3 spells CASSPLGLTQETQYF. For the CDR3, the DNA is TGTGCCAGCAGCCCGCTGGGACTTACACAAGAGACCCAGTACTTC.

A few counts support this clone. This chain joins TRBV4-3 and TRBJ2-3; a possible D gene is TRBD1 (6 bases). The CDR3 loop spans 13 amino acids. Per germline, CDR1 LGHNA and CDR2 YSLEER. V was pared by 0 bases and J by 6 bases, with 7 bases between. The CDR3 nucleotides are TGCGCCAGCAGCCAAGATGGGGGCGATACGCAGTATTTT. Encoded protein: CASSQDGGDTQYF.

The chain employs TRBV6-5 and TRBJ2-1; TRBD1 is a possible D gene (5 bases). This CDR3 has 12 residues. Per germline, CDR1 MNHEY and CDR2 SVGAGI. V lost 5 bases to trimming and J lost 3 bases, with 5 bases between them. DNA of the CDR3: TGTGCCAGCAGTACAGGCTACAATGAGCAGTTCTTC. This encodes CASSTGYNEQFF.

The chain links TRBV11-3 to TRBJ2-7, with D maybe TRBD1 (6 bases). CDR1 is SGHNT and CDR2 is YENEEA in the germline V gene. This CDR3 has 13 residues. With 5 bases removed from V and 2 bases from J, the gap between germline ends came to 10 bases. The CDR3 coding sequence is TGTGCCAGCAGCGAGGGACACCCCTACGAGCAGTACTTC. Amino acids: CASSEGHPYEQYF.

V and J are TRBV6-5 and TRBJ2-7; D not certain. CDR1 and CDR2 (germline): MNHEY, SVGAGI. Trimming took off 5 bases at V and 3 bases at J, with 14 bases between the two ends. The CDR3 sequence is 14 residues long. This CDR3 is CASSAGISHYEQYF. The CDR3 DNA follows: TGTGCCAGCAGTGCAGGTATTTCCCACTACGAGCAGTACTTC.